This T cell receptor (beta chain) was sequenced for a study of blood T cell repertoires in COVID-19. Study-level background: Spain, Italy and the United States supplied samples that represented acute and convalescent COVID-19. Sources were T cells, B-cell-depleted T cells, or PBMCs; the material itself was cDNA or gDNA.

In the original processing: The authors estimated nucleated cell counts from reference gene primer amplification. Libraries were prepared by immunoSEQ multiplex PCR; TCRdb keeps only in-frame clonotypes and omits some of them. V and J calls plus clone size are reproduced from that table; the DNA served to infer D and trimming. This sample has 150,000 to 200,000 clones; more than 75% occur once, and the top ten carry roughly 2.6%. The sample was peripheral blood. The sequence derives from a man aged 40-50 years with active or convalescent COVID-19.

The CDR3 sequence: CASSFRTGDQETQYF. Here the CDR3 DNA reads TGTGCCAGCAGTTTCAGGACAGGTGACCAAGAGACCCAGTACTTC. This chain uses TRBV6-6 with TRBJ2-5, with 7 bases fitting TRBD1. The germline V gene has CDR1 MNHNY and CDR2 SVGAGI (reference sequence). J lost 0 bases, V lost 4 bases, and 5 bases had no gene match. This CDR3 has 15 residues.